This T cell receptor beta chain was profiled in a study of tumor-infiltrating lymphocytes in primary liver carcinoma (TCRdb year 2017). Concerning the study at large: Surgical resection was performed in China between 2015 and March 2016 on about five patients with histopathologically diagnosed primary liver carcinoma. The five patients, three men and two women aged 30 to 69 years, had hepatocellular carcinoma (four) or combined HCC and intrahepatic cholangiocarcinoma (one). The five patients had tumors of stage T1-T3 N0M0, with maximum diameters ranging from 4.2 to 10 cm. Roughly 3.65 to 8 million productive TCRbeta reads were obtained per sample, and no significant difference in read depth was found between tissue types. For each liver tumor, the study sampled five regions along with adjacent normal tissue and blood, and applied TCRbeta repertoire sequencing, expression microarrays and whole-exome sequencing. TCRbeta repertoire sequencing covered roughly 35 specimens from 5 patients: 25 tumor regions, 5 adjacent noncancerous liver tissues and 5 peripheral blood samples. Reproducibility between technical replicate repertoires was high, with correlation coefficients above 0.98 and mean shared-clone rates roughly 0.86. Overall study results and their limits: Only the TCR beta chain was sequenced, which likely underestimates true repertoire diversity because unpaired alpha chains were not captured. Repertoire overlap was higher between tumor regions (mean around 36%) than tumor-adjacent (approximately 17%) or tumor-blood (approximately 14%) pairs, consistent with antigen-driven expansion. Since the samples were bulk and unsorted, there was no way to compare CD4+ and CD8+ T cell repertoires. Only a few patients were included in the study, and the authors note that the findings should be validated in a larger study. A significantly larger repertoire fraction was made up by the top 250 clones in tumors than in blood (p = 0.039).

Using a constant-region primer and ProtoScript II reverse transcriptase, TCRbeta-specific cDNA was reverse-transcribed from about 460 ng total RNA. Construction of the TCRbeta libraries relied on three nested rounds of multiplex PCR, following a slightly modified ARM-PCR procedure. The first two PCR rounds used multiplex TRBV1-TRBV30 forward primers with a Cbeta reverse primer, each for approximately 11 cycles. A final 25-cycle PCR with Deep VentR polymerase added sample barcodes and Illumina adapters. Before sequencing, amplicons of 200-500 bp were gel-purified using a QIAquick gel extraction kit. An Illumina HiSeq 2500 was used to sequence the TCRbeta amplicons, generating 250-bp paired-end reads. The study's own analysis went as follows. Quality trimming of reads was performed with Trimmomatic v0.33, and paired reads were merged with FLASH v1.2.11 so that full CDR3 sequences could be recovered. MiGEC v1.2.1b assigned V, D and J germline segments to the rearranged TCRbeta sequences. Clonotype statistics, along with Shannon-Wiener diversity indices, were calculated using VDJtools v1.0.0. To cut down on sampling bias, every analysis after diversity analysis relied on just the 250 most abundant clonotypes from each sample. The raw public reads went through TCRdb reprocessing: fastp at Q25, MiXCR clone calling, in-frame beta chains kept. Each entry is one CDR3 protein sequence, shown with its most common DNA and genes. Clone size and V and J calls follow TCRdb, not the original study. This sample holds 310,000 or so distinct CDR3 sequences; about 50% were observed only once. Approximately 15% of the sample is taken by the ten largest.

TRIzol reagent was used to extract blood RNA from unsorted whole blood, while the DNeasy Blood & Tissue kit provided the germline DNA. At the time of sampling, the patients were treatment-naive and had chronic HBV infection. Around 3.9 milliliters of peripheral blood were collected into K2EDTA tubes before surgery. In this sample, this clonotype turned up a few times. What antigen it recognizes has not been identified. No much larger clone exists at a distance of one base, and base qualities are not known. Trimming takes 0 bases from V and 4 bases from J, and the germline ends sit 13 bases apart. CDR1 and CDR2, per the germline V gene, are SGDLS and YYNGEE. Including the terminal cysteine and phenylalanine, the CDR3 comprises 15 residues. The DNA shown is the 45-base CDR3, in frame from base 1.

The chain was built from TRBV9 and TRBJ1-1; the D segment could be TRBD1, given 5 matching bases. The TCR comes from a woman in her 30s with primary liver carcinoma and hepatitis B virus infection. The sequencing input was peripheral blood. CDR3 reads: CASSVGGAWGTEAFF. The nucleotides are TGTGCCAGCAGCGTAGGCGGGGCTTGGGGCACTGAAGCTTTCTTT.